These 26 T cell receptor delta chains came from one sample sequenced in a study of γδ T cells in repeated Plasmodium falciparum infection. Gammadelta T cells were flow-sorted from PBMC into Vgamma9/Vdelta2+ and Vdelta2-negative populations for bulk analysis. TCRdb re-identified clones in the multiplex PCR reads via CATT. The repertoire has tens of thousands of delta-chain clones, approximately 1.5% of them found once; the top ten carry approximately 16%. Material for sequencing was gamma-delta T cells from blood. These receptors all come from a pool of human donors (malaria-infected and uninfected, not separated).

Turning to this clone: It differs at one base from a far larger clone, so likely a read error. The sample has other DNA sequences that encode this CDR3 too. V and J are TRDV2 and TRDJ1; TRDD3 matches 11 bases. The length of the CDR3 is 23 residues. Losses at the gene ends were 0 bases for V and 7 bases for J; bases not matched to a gene: 30. CDR1 is GEAIGNYY and CDR2 is EKD in the germline V gene. As DNA, the CDR3 is TGTGCCTGTGACACCGCCCCGGCACGTGGAGTGGGGGATACGACCTACCTTCCTGGTAAACTCATCTTT. Its translation is CACDTAPARGVGDTTYLPGKLIF.

A word on this clone: Only one base separates this from a far larger clonotype, so it likely reflects a read error. Other DNA sequences in the sample encode the same CDR3. The rearrangement uses TRDV1 and TRDJ1, with D possibly being TRDD3 (6 bases). TCRdb records no J gene; here it was assigned by comparing the DNA to germline. Germline CDR1 reads TSWWSYY; CDR2 reads QGS. This CDR3 is 16 amino acids long. V was pared by 3 bases and J by 8 bases, with 22 bases between. In DNA, the CDR3 is TGTGCTCTTGGGGAGCACAGGTGGCGGGGATCAGGGAAACTCATCTTT. This codes for CALGEHRWRGSGKLIF.

Details on this clone: A clone one base away is much larger, so this may be a read error. The same CDR3 also results from other DNA sequences found in this sample. The gene calls are TRDV1 and TRDJ1, with 9 positions matching TRDD3. From germline, CDR1 is TSWWSYY and CDR2 QGS. This CDR3 spans 21 amino acids. CDR3 coding DNA: TGTGCTCTGGGGGAACGTGGTTCCTACACCCCCTGGGGGATGTACACCGATAAACTCATCTTT. It encodes CALGERGSYTPWGMYTDKLIF.

The sample holds a few counts of this clone. The TCRdb protein, from a much larger clone, departs from this DNA's translation at residue 14, likely by read error; the protein shown derives from the DNA. The rearrangement uses TRDV2 and TRDJ1; perhaps TRDD3 as D (6 bases). Germline assignment: CDR1 GEAIGNYY and CDR2 EKD. The V gene lost 0 bases and the J gene lost 1 base, with 35 bases spanning the gap. This CDR3 is 23 amino acids long. CDR3 DNA sequence: TGTGCCTGTGACACCGTTGGTAGCGCGGTAAAAGGGGGAGACGCAGCCGCCACCGATAAACTCATCTTT. As protein: CACDTVGSAVKGGDAAATDKLIF.

Concerning this clone: TCRdb's protein for this DNA is that of a much larger clone and differs from the translation at residues 4 and 5, likely a read error; the protein shown is the DNA translation. CDR3 nucleotide sequence: TGTGCTCTTTGGGGATTCCGGCGGCCTTCCTATCGTGTCGGGCTACTCTACACCGATAAACTCATCTTT. It encodes CALWGFRRPSYRVGLLYTDKLIF. V is TRDV1 and J is TRDJ1; 8 bases agree with TRDD2. V trimming: 8 bases; J trimming: 0 bases; junction bases outside the gene matches: 32. Germline V gene sequence: CDR1 TSWWSYY, CDR2 QGS. The CDR3 totals 23 residues.

Remarks on this clone: The protein that TCRdb holds for this DNA derives from a much larger clone and differs from the translated DNA at residue 5, which likely indicates a read error; the protein shown here is translated from the DNA. The chain employs TRDV3 and TRDJ1; the match to TRDD2 covers 8 bases. Trimming removed 3 bases from V and 0 bases from J; junction bases left unmatched: 24. This CDR3 region has 20 residues. Germline CDR1 and CDR2: TVYSNPD and GDNSRS (reference sequence). CDR3 sequence: CAFTTFLYNGDERYTDKLIF. DNA for the CDR3: TGTGCCTTCACGACCTTCCTATATAATGGGGATGAGCGGTACACCGATAAACTCATCTTT.

This clone was picked up a small number of times. TCRdb's protein for this DNA is that of a much larger clone and differs from the translation at residue 7, likely a read error; the protein shown is the DNA translation. Written as DNA, the CDR3 is TGTGCCTGTGACGCCCTGTCAGACACCGATAAACTCATCTTT. This codes for CACDALSDTDKLIF. The rearrangement joins TRDV2 to TRDJ1; no clear D gene. Since TCRdb gives no J gene, matching the DNA to germline was used here to assign it. This CDR3 comprises 14 residues. Looked up from germline, CDR1 is GEAIGNYY and CDR2 is EKD. The V end was cut by 3 bases, the J end by 0 bases, with 10 bases between.

Regarding this clone: The TCRdb protein, from a much larger clone, departs from this DNA's translation at residue 7, likely by read error; the protein shown derives from the DNA. This chain links TRDV1 with TRDJ1; 9 nucleotides line up with TRDD2. Germline V gene data show CDR1 as TSWWSYY and CDR2 as QGS. J was trimmed by 5 bases and V by 4 bases; bases with no gene match: 26. This CDR3 is built from 21 residues. The CDR3 spells CALGAHGLPTFWGAQTDKLIF. Here the CDR3 DNA reads TGTGCTCTTGGGGCACACGGCCTTCCTACGTTCTGGGGGGCTCAGACTGATAAACTCATCTTT.

This clone has at least ten counts. The chain carries TRDV1 and TRDJ1, with TRDD3 matching over 12 bases. Germline assignment: CDR1 TSWWSYY and CDR2 QGS. The CDR3 consists of 22 residues. The J segment lost 0 bases and the V segment lost 6 bases, leaving 23 bases of the junction unmatched. The CDR3 sequence: CALGYPLYRGTGGYSDTDKLIF. The CDR3 DNA sequence: TGTGCTCTTGGCTATCCGCTATACCGGGGAACTGGGGGATACTCCGACACCGATAAACTCATCTTT.

For this clone: A read error likely explains why the TCRdb protein, taken from a much larger clone, differs from this DNA's translation at residue 13; the protein shown is translated from the DNA. The chain has TRDV1 and TRDJ1; D is ambiguous. TCRdb offers no J gene call, so here the DNA was matched to germline to obtain one. V lost 5 bases and J 0 bases, leaving 31 bases between the germline ends. The germline gives CDR1 TSWWSYY, CDR2 QGS. This CDR3 region has 21 residues. The CDR3 nucleotides read TGTGCTCTTGGGTCACGGTTAAAGGGACAACTACTGAGGGCGTACACCGATAAACTCATCTTT. Its protein product is CALGSRLKGQLLRAYTDKLIF.

In this sample, this clone turned up many times. The protein recorded in TCRdb matches a much larger clone and deviates from this DNA's translation at residue 15, suggesting a read error; the protein here is obtained by translating the DNA. This sequence joins TRDV2 and TRDJ1; D not resolved. Germline values: CDR1 GEAIGNYY, CDR2 EKD. The CDR3 runs 16 residues. CDR3 sequence: CACDSRTTGGSDKLTF. Here the CDR3 DNA reads TGTGCCTGTGACTCCCGTACTACGGGCGGCTCCGATAAACTCACCTTT.

The table lists this clone with a few counts. A read error is the likely source, as a far larger clone sits one nucleotide away. The identical CDR3 is also encoded by other nucleotide sequences in the sample. No J gene was called, and the V gene is TRDV1; TRDD3, the table's D call, lacks a check against the DNA. The length of the CDR3 is 23 residues. Germline V CDR1 and CDR2: TSWWSYY, QGS. The CDR3 DNA reads as TGTGCCTTCCATACCTCCTTCCTACGGGTACTGGGGGACCAGCTGGGGGACACCGATAAACTCATTTTT. Translating it yields CAFHTSFLRVLGDQLGDTDKLIF.

This clone occurred a few times. It differs at one base from a far larger clone, so likely a read error. The same CDR3 also results from other DNA sequences found in this sample. The chain uses TRDV1 and TRDJ1; the match to TRDD3 covers 11 bases. Germline matching of the DNA provided the J gene here, since TCRdb leaves it blank. Germline CDR1 is TSWWSYY and CDR2 is QGS. With 4 bases clipped from V and 0 bases from J, the junction kept 28 bases outside the gene matches. The CDR3 is 24 amino acids. The CDR3 nucleotides are TGTGCTCTTGGGGCCTTTCCTGCGAATGGGGGATACGGGACAAGACCGCGATACACCGATAAACTCATCTTT. Encoded protein: CALGAFPANGGYGTRPRYTDKLIF.

This clone was counted many times. TCRdb attributes to this sequence the protein of a much larger clone, which differs from the DNA translation at residue 3; a read error is likely, and the protein displayed is translated from the DNA. The chain links TRDV3 to TRDJ2; D tentatively reads TRDD2 or TRDD3 (7 bases each). This CDR3 has 23 residues. The germline gives CDR1 TVYSNPD, CDR2 GDNSRS (reference sequence). Trimming shortened V by 5 bases and J by 6 bases, and 46 bases separated the two germline ends. CDR3 amino acids: CALRLINLRGIGHSFLLAAQLFF. CDR3 bases: TGTGCCCTCCGACTAATCAATTTGAGGGGGATTGGCCACTCCTTCCTCCTGGCAGCACAACTCTTCTTT.

A remark on this clone: It is likely a read error: a sequence one base away is far more abundant. No J gene was assigned, while the V gene was called as TRDV1; TRDD3, as called in the table, went unchecked against the DNA. Germline V gene lookup returns CDR1 TSWWSYY and CDR2 QGS. CDR3 length equals 26 residues. For the CDR3, the DNA is TGTGCTCTTGGGGAAACAAAACGTAGAATGGTAGACTGGGGATCCGATCCCCTTGAGTACACCGATAAACTCATCTTC. Residues: CALGETKRRMVDWGSDPLEYTDKLIF.

This clone was seen only a few times. TCRdb assigns this DNA the protein of a much larger clone, which departs from its translation at residue 12; this likely reflects a read error, and the protein shown comes from translating the DNA. The chain carries TRDV1 and TRDJ1, with TRDD3 as a possible D gene (9 bases). Here the J gene was assigned by germline matching of the DNA, as TCRdb has none. Germline V gene sequence: CDR1 TSWWSYY, CDR2 QGS. The CDR3 consists of 28 residues. V was cut by 0 bases and J by 1 base, with 48 bases left in between. The CDR3 protein is CALGELGGRVFLRASYELGDFRTDKLIF. DNA of the CDR3: TGTGCTCTTGGGGAACTAGGGGGTCGGGTCTTCCTTCGGGCTTCCTACGAGCTGGGGGATTTTCGCACCGATAAACTCATCTTT.

The sample holds a few counts of this clone. TCRdb attributes to this sequence the protein of a much larger clone, which differs from the DNA translation at residue 5; a read error is likely, and the protein displayed is translated from the DNA. V is TRDV1 and J is TRDJ1, with unresolved D. Germline V lookup: CDR1 TSWWSYY, CDR2 QGS. V dropped 3 bases and J dropped 0 bases, with 29 bases sitting between them. This CDR3 spans 21 amino acids. The CDR3 coding sequence is TGTGCTCTTGGGGATCCCCCTTTACACGTACGGGGTACATTATACACCGATAAACTCATCTTT. As protein: CALGDPPLHVRGTLYTDKLIF.

A few counts support this clone. TCRdb's entry gives the protein of a much larger clone, which mismatches this DNA's translation at residue 14, likely from a read error; the protein reported here is translated from the DNA. The J gene is TRDJ1, the V gene TRDV2; a possible D gene is TRDD2 (5 bases). No J gene was available from TCRdb, and it was assigned here by a germline match of the DNA. Germline V gene lookup returns CDR1 GEAIGNYY and CDR2 EKD. Trimming removed 1 base at V and 0 bases at J, with 26 bases between. CDR3 length equals 20 residues. The CDR3 loop is CACDTLGQPTVGPHTDKLIF. As DNA, the CDR3 is TGTGCCTGTGACACATTAGGCCAGCCTACGGTGGGACCGCACACCGATAAACTCATCTTT.

With regard to this clone: For this DNA, TCRdb reports the protein of a much larger clone, which diverges at residue 15, most likely from a read error; the protein presented here is translated directly from the DNA. The chain links TRDV1 to TRDJ1; TRDD3 is a possible D gene (5 bases). TCRdb supplies no J gene; here it was assigned by aligning the nucleotide sequence to germline. The CDR3 spans 20 residues. Trimming stripped 4 bases from V and 5 bases from J, with 32 bases between. In germline, CDR1 is TSWWSYY, CDR2 QGS. DNA for the CDR3: TGTGCTCTTGGGGGGACGCGGTTATTAGGGGGCACCCGGGGAACAGATAAACTCATCTTT. It yields the protein CALGGTRLLGGTRGTDKLIF.

This clone came up many times. TCRdb shows a much larger clone's protein in place of this DNA's translation, and the two differ at residue 11, likely through a read error; the protein shown is translated from the DNA. Other DNA sequences from this sample encode an identical CDR3 as well. This chain joins TRDV1 and TRDJ1; 7 nucleotides line up with TRDD3. With V trimmed by 2 bases and J by 0 bases, 27 bases remained unmatched. There are 23 residues in the CDR3. In germline, CDR1 is TSWWSYY, CDR2 QGS. The CDR3 spells CALGETSVLGGLGITTYTDKLIF. For the CDR3, the DNA is TGTGCTCTTGGGGAAACTTCGGTTCTAGGGGGACTGGGGATTACTACGTACACCGATAAACTCATCTTT.

This clone was recorded a few times. The protein TCRdb lists belongs to a much larger clone and differs from this DNA's translation at residue 11, which points to a read error; the protein shown is made from the DNA. V is TRDV1 and J is TRDJ1, with TRDD3 identical over 7 bases. Since TCRdb gives no J gene, matching the DNA to germline was used here to assign it. The CDR3 spans 17 residues. The germline gives CDR1 TSWWSYY, CDR2 QGS. V gave up 1 base and J gave up 6 bases; unmatched junction bases: 14. CDR3: CALGEPETGGMRHKLIF. In DNA form, the CDR3 reads TGTGCTCTTGGGGAACCCGAAACGGGGGGGATGCGCCATAAACTCATCTTT.

This clone was observed a handful of times. The protein that TCRdb holds for this DNA derives from a much larger clone and differs from the translated DNA at residue 14, which likely indicates a read error; the protein shown here is translated from the DNA. The V gene is TRDV1; the J gene was not called; TRDD3 is the table's D call, not checked against the DNA. Germline-derived CDR1 and CDR2 are TSWWSYY and QGS. This CDR3 has 21 amino acids. The CDR3 region is CALGVQPSHTLWGVRVDKLTF. The CDR3 DNA reads as TGTGCTCTTGGGGTACAGCCTTCCCACACCTTATGGGGGGTAAGGGTAGATAAACTCACCTTT.

Remarks on this clone: TCRdb's protein, taken from a much larger clone, differs from this DNA's translation at residue 3, likely owing to a read error; the protein displayed comes from the DNA. The chain carries TRDV1 and TRDJ1, with 7 bases identical to TRDD3. TCRdb offers no J gene call, so here the DNA was matched to germline to obtain one. CDR1 TSWWSYY and CDR2 QGS come from the germline V gene. This CDR3 is built from 16 residues. The CDR3 nucleotides read TGTGCTCATGGGGACCCATACTGGGGCTACACCGATAAACTCATCTTT. As protein: CAHGDPYWGYTDKLIF.

In its sample, this clone ranks as medium-sized. The CDR3 here is CALGEHRWRGSGKLIF. The CDR3 DNA reads TGTGCTCTTGGGGAACACAGGTGGCGGGGATCAGGGAAACTCATCTTT. The J gene is TRDJ1, the V gene TRDV1; D may be TRDD3 (6 bases). The V end was cut by 1 base, the J end by 8 bases, with 20 bases between. This CDR3 is 16 amino acids long. Germline CDR1 TSWWSYY, CDR2 QGS.

This clone was seen many times. This sample also contains other DNA sequences that code for the same CDR3. This chain connects TRDV1 to TRDJ1; D possibly corresponds to TRDD3 (5 bases). V dropped 2 bases and J dropped 0 bases, with 28 bases sitting between them. The CDR3 covers 21 residues. Germline assignment: CDR1 TSWWSYY and CDR2 QGS. The CDR3 DNA sequence: TGTGCTCTTGGGGAAGGGATGACCCGACGGACCTCCAGACGGTACACCGATAAACTCATCTTT. Its translation: CALGEGMTRRTSRRYTDKLIF.

This clone was seen a handful of times. Translating this DNA gives a protein that differs at residue 6 from the TCRdb one, which belongs to a much larger clone; a read error is likely, and the protein shown is this translation. The chain recombines TRDV3 with TRDJ1; the match to TRDD3 covers 10 bases. CDR3 length equals 16 residues. Germline-derived CDR1 and CDR2 are TVYSNPD and GDNSRS (reference sequence). The junction had 11 bases not matched to a gene; V was cut back by 2 bases and J by 2 bases. The CDR3 is CAFFMILLGDTDKLIF. The CDR3 bases are TGTGCCTTTTTTATGATTCTACTGGGGGATACCGATAAACTCATCTTT.